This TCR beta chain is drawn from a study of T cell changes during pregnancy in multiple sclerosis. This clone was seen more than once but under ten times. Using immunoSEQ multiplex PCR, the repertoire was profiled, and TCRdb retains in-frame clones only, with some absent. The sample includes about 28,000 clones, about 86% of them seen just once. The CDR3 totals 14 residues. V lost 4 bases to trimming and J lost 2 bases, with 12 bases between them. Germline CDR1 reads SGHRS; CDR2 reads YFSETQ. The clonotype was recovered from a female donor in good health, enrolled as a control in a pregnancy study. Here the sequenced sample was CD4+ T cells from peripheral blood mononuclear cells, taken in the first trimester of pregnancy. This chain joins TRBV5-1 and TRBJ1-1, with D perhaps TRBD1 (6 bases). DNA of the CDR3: TGCGCCAGCAGCGGGCCCGGGACAAACACTGAAGCTTTCTTT. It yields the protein CASSGPGTNTEAFF.